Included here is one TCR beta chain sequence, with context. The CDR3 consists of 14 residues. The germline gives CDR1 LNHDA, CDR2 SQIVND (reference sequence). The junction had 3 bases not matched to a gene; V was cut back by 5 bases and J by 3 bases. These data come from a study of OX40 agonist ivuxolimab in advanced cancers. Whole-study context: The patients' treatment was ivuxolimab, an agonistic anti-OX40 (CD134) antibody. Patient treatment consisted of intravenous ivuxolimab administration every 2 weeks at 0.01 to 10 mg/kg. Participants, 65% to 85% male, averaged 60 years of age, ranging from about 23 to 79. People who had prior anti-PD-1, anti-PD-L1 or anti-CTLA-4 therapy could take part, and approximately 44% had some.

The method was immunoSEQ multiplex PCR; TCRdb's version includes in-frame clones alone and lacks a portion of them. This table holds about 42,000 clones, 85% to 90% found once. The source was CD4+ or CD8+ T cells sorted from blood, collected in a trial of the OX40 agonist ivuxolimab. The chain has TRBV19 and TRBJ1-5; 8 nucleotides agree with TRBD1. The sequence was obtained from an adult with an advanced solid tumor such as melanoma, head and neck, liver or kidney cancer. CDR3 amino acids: CASSPGGFNQPQHF. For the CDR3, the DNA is TGTGCCAGTAGTCCAGGGGGCTTCAATCAGCCCCAGCATTTT.